Here is one T cell receptor beta chain with its context. What it recognizes is unknown. These data are taken from a study of OX40 agonist ivuxolimab in advanced cancers. Background on the study: Those enrolled were less than 85% male, with a mean age of roughly 62 years and ages from roughly 23 to 79. Partial responses were achieved by three patients, of whom one had hepatocellular carcinoma and two had cutaneous melanoma. Study-wide points: Also showing low normalized T-cell clonal expansion were some of the nonresponders.

The ends were cut back, 0 bases at V and 8 bases at J, with 14 bases in the middle. Germline values: CDR1 MNHNY, CDR2 SVGAGI (reference sequence). The CDR3 runs 15 residues. The protocol was immunoSEQ multiplex PCR, while the TCRdb copy is restricted to in-frame clones and leaves out a portion. Altogether 65,000 to 95,000 clones are present, around 86% being singletons, with the ten largest covering less than 8%. The chain has TRBV6-6 and TRBJ2-1; TRBD2 is a possible D gene (5 bases). This TCR was recovered from an adult with an advanced solid tumor such as melanoma, head and neck, liver or kidney cancer. This material consisted of CD4+ or CD8+ T cells sorted from blood, taken in a trial of the OX40 agonist ivuxolimab. The CDR3 region is CASSYSRERLHEQFF. The CDR3 DNA follows: TGTGCCAGCAGTTACTCTAGGGAGCGTTTGCATGAGCAGTTCTTC.